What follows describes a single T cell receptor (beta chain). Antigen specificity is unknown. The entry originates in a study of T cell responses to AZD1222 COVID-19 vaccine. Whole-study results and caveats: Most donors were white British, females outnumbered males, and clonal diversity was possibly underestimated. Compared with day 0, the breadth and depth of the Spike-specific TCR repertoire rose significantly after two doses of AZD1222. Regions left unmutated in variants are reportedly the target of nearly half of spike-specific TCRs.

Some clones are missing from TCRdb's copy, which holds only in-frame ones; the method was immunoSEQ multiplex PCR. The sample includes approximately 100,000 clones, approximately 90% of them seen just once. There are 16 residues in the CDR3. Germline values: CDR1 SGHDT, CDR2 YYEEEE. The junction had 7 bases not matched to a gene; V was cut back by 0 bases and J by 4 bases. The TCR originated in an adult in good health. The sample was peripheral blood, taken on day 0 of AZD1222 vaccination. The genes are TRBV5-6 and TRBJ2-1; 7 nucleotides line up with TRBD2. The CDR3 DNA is TGTGCCAGCAGCTTGGAGGGAGGGAGGGTTTACAATGAGCAGTTCTTC. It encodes CASSLEGGRVYNEQFF.